This T cell receptor beta chain was recovered during a study of T cells in Graves' hyperthyroidism and ophthalmopathy. RNA transcripts yielded amplified TCR beta CDR3 regions. In the first-round RT-PCR of the TCR CDR3, the HTBI primer set was used. TCRdb recomputed calls from the multiplex PCR reads with MiXCR, one row per CDR3 protein. The table records 650,000 to 850,000 distinct CDR3 sequences, 18% of them present only once. The CDR3 is made up of 14 amino acids. Germline CDR1 and CDR2: SEHNR and FQNEAQ (reference sequence). Trimming cost V 8 bases and J 4 bases, with 12 bases left between them. The TCR originated in a woman in her 50s with Graves' hyperthyroidism that later progressed to Graves' ophthalmopathy. The V call is TRBV7-9, the J call TRBJ2-6; D unresolved. The specimen sequenced was blood. CDR3 protein: CASVLVEGANVLTF. CDR3 bases: TGTGCCAGCGTACTTGTGGAAGGGGCCAACGTCCTGACTTTC.